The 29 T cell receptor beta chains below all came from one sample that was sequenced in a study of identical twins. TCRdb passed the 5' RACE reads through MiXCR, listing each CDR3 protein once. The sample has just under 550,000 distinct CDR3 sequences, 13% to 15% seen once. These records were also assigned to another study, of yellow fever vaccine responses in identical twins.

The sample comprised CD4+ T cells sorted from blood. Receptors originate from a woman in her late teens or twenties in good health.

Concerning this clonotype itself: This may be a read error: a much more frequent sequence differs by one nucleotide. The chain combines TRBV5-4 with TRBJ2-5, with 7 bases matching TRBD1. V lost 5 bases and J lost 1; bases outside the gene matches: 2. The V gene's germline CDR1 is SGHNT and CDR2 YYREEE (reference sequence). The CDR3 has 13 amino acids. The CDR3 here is CASSGDSQETQYF. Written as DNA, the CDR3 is TGTGCCAGCAGTGGGGACAGCCAAGAGACCCAGTACTTC.

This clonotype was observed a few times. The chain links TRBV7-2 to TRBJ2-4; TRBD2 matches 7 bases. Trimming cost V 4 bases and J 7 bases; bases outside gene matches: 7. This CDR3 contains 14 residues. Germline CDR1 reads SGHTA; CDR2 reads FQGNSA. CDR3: CASSSRAGLNIQYF. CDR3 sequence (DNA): TGTGCCAGCAGCTCAAGAGCGGGGTTGAACATTCAGTACTTC.

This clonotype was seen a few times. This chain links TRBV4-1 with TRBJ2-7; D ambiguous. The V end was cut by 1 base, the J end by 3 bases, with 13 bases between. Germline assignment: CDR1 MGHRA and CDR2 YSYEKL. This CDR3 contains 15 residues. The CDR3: CASSQGPESVYEQYV. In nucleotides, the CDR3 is TGCGCCAGCAGCCAAGGTCCCGAGTCGGTCTACGAGCAGTACGTC.

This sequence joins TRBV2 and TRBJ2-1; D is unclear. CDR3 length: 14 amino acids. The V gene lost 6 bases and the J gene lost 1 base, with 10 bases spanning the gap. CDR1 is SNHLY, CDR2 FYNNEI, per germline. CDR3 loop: CASRYTLSYNEQFF. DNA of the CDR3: TGTGCCAGCAGGTACACACTATCCTACAATGAGCAGTTCTTC.

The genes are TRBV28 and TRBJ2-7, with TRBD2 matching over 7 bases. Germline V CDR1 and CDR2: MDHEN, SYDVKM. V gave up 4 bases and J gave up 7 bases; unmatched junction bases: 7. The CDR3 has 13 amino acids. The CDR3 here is CASSSRLAREQYF. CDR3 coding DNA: TGTGCCAGCAGTTCAAGACTAGCCCGGGAGCAGTACTTC.

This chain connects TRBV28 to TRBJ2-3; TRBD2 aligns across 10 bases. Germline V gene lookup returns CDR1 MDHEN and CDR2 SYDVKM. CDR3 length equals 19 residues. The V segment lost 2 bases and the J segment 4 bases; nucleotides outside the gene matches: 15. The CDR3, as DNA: TGTGCCAGCAGTTTAGGCTTGGTAGCGGGGGGTTTAGGCGCAGATACGCAGTATTTT. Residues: CASSLGLVAGGLGADTQYF.

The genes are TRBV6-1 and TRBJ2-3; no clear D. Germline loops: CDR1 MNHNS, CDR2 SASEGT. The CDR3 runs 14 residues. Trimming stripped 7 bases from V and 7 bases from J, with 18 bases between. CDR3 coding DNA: TGTGCCAGCACCGACCGAACGGCAGGTAATACGCAGTATTTT. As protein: CASTDRTAGNTQYF.

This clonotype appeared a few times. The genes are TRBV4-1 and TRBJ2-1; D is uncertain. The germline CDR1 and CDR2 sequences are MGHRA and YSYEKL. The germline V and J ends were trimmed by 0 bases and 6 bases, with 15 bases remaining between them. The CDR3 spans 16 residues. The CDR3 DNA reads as TGCGCCAGCAGCCAAGAGCCAGGATTGTTGTCCAATGAGCAGTTCTTC. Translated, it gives CASSQEPGLLSNEQFF.

CDR3: CAISEYRDRGGNEQYF. Here the CDR3 DNA reads TGTGCCATCAGCGAATACCGGGACAGGGGTGGAAACGAGCAGTACTTC. J is TRBJ2-7 and V is TRBV10-3; 10 bases match TRBD1. The trim removed 6 bases at V and 5 bases at J, leaving 13 bases unmatched. CDR1 and CDR2 (germline): ENHRY, SYGVKD. There are 16 residues in the CDR3.

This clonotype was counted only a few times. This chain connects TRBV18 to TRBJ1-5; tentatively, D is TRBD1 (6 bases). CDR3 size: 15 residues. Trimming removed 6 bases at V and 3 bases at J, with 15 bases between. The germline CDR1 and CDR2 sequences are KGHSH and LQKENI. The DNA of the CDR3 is TGTGCCAGCTCCCAACTGGGACACCCCAATCAGCCCCAGCATTTT. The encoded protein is CASSQLGHPNQPQHF.

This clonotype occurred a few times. The CDR3 bases are TGTGCCATCAGTGATAACGCCAAAGGGCCCCAGCATTTT. It translates to CAISDNAKGPQHF. The chain has TRBV10-3 and TRBJ1-5; D gene ambiguous. The CDR3 has 13 amino acids. Germline-derived CDR1 and CDR2 are ENHRY and SYGVKD. The V end lost 3 bases, the J end lost 9 bases, and 12 bases lay between the germline ends.

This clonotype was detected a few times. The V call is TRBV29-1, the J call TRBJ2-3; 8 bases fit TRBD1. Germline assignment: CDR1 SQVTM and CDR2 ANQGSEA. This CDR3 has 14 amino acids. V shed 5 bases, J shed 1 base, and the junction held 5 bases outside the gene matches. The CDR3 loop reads CSVQPTGGTDTQYF. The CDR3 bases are TGCAGCGTTCAGCCGACAGGGGGCACAGATACGCAGTATTTT.

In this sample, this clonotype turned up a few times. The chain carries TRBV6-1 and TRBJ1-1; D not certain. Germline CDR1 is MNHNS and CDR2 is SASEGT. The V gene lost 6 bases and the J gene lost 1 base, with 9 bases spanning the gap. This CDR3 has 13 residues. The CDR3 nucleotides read TGTGCCAGCAGGGTTCCAGGGAACACTGAAGCTTTCTTT. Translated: CASRVPGNTEAFF.

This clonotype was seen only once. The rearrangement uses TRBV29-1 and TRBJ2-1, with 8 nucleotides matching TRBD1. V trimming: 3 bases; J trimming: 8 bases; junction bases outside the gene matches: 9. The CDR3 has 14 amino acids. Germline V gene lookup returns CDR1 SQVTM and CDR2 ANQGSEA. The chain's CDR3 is CSVDKVQGEDEQFF. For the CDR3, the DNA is TGCAGCGTTGATAAGGTACAGGGGGAGGATGAGCAGTTCTTC.

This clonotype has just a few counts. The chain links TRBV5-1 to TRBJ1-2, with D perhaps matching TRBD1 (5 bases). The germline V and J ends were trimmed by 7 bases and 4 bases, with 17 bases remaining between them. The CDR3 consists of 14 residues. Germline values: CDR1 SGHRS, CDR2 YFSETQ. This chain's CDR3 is CASAPGGGIYGYTF. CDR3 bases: TGCGCCAGCGCCCCTGGGGGGGGGATCTATGGCTACACCTTC. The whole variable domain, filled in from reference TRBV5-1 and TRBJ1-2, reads KAGVTQTPRYLIKTRGQQVTLSCSPISGHRSVSWYQQTPGQGLQFLFEYFSETQRNKGNFPGRFSGRQFSNSRSEMNVSTLELGDSALYLCASAPGGGIYGYTFGSGTRLTVV.

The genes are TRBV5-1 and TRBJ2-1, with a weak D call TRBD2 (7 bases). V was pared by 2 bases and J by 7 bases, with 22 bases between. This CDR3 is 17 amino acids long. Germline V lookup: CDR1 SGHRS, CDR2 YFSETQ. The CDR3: CASSFGSGGGLMNEQFF. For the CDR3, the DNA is TGCGCCAGCAGCTTTGGTTCTGGGGGGGGGCTAATGAATGAGCAGTTCTTC.

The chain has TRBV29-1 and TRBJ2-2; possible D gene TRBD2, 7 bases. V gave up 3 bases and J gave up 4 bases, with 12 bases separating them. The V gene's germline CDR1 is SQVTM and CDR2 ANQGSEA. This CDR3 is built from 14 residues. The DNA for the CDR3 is TGCAGCGTTGACCCGGGGGGCCGCACCGGGGAGCTGTTTTTT. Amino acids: CSVDPGGRTGELFF.

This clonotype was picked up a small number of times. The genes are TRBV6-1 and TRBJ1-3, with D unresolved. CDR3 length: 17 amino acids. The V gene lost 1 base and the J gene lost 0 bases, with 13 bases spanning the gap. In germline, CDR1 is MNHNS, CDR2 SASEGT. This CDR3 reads CASSEVWGTHSGNTIYF. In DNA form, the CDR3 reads TGTGCCAGCAGTGAAGTTTGGGGTACTCACTCTGGAAACACCATATATTTT.

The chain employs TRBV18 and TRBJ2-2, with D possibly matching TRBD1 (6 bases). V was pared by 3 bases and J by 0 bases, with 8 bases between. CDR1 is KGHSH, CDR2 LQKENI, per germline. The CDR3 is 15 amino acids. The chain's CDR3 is CASSPGAANTGELFF. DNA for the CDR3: TGTGCCAGCTCACCGGGGGCCGCGAACACCGGGGAGCTGTTTTTT. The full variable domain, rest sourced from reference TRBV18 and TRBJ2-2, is NAGVMQNPRHLVRRRGQEARLRCSPMKGHSHVYWYRQLPEEGLKFMVYLQKENIIDESGMPKERFSAEFPKEGPSILRIQQVVRGDSAAYFCASSPGAANTGELFFGEGSRLTVL.

The chain's CDR3 is CASRTSGGYGELFF. In DNA form, the CDR3 reads TGTGCCAGCAGGACTAGCGGGGGGTACGGGGAGCTGTTTTTT. V gene TRBV6-1 combines with J gene TRBJ2-2; 13 bases are shared with TRBD2. The CDR3 extends over 14 amino acids. Germline CDR1 reads MNHNS; CDR2 reads SASEGT. Trimming at V came to 6 bases and at J to 7 bases, leaving 2 bases not matched to a gene.

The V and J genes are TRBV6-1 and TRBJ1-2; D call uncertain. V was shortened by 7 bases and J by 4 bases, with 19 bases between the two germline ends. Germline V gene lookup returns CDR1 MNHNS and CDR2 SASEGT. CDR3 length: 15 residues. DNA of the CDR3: TGTGCCAGCACCCTCAGTAGGTGGCGCGGCTATGGCTACACCTTC. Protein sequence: CASTLSRWRGYGYTF.

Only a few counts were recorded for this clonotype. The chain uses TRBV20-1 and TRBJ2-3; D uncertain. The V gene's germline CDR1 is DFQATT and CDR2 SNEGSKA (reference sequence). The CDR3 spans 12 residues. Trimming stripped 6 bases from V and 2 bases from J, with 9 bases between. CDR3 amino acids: CSAQRHTDTQYF. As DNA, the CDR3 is TGCAGTGCCCAGCGCCACACAGATACGCAGTATTTT.

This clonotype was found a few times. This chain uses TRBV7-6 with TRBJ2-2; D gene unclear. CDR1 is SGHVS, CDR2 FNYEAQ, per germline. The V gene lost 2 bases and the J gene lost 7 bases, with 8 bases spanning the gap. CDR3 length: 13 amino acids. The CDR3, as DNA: TGTGCCAGCAGCTTACAGGAGAACGGGGAGCTGTTTTTT. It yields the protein CASSLQENGELFF.

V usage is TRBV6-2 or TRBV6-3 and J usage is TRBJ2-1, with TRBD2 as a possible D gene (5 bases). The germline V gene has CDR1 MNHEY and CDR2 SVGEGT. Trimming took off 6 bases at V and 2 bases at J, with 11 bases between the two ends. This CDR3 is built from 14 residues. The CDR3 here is CASSSRGTYNEQFF. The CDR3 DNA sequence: TGTGCCAGCAGCTCTAGAGGGACCTACAATGAGCAGTTCTTC.

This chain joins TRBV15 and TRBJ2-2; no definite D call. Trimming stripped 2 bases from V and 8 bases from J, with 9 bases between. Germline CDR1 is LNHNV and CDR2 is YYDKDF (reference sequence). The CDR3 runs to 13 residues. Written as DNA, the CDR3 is TGTGCCACCAGCAGAAGTGGGGTAGGGGAGCTGTTTTTT. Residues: CATSRSGVGELFF.

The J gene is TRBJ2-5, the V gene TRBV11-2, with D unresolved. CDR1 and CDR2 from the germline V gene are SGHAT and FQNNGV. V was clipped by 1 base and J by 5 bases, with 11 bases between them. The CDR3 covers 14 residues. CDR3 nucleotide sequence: TGTGCCAGCAGCTTAGGGGGTCCGTTCGAGACCCAGTACTTC. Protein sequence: CASSLGGPFETQYF. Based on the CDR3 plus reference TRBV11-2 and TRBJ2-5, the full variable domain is EAGVAQSPRYKIIEKRQSVAFWCNPISGHATLYWYQQILGQGPKLLIQFQNNGVVDDSQLPKDRFSAERLKGVDSTLKIQPAKLEDSAVYLCASSLGGPFETQYFGPGTRLLVL.

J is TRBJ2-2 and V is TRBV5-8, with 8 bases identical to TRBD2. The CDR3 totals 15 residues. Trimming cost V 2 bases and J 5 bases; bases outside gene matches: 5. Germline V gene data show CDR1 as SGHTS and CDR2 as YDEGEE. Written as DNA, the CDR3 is TGTGCCAGCAGCTTACAGCGGGGGAGGACCGGGGAGCTGTTTTTT. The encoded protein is CASSLQRGRTGELFF.

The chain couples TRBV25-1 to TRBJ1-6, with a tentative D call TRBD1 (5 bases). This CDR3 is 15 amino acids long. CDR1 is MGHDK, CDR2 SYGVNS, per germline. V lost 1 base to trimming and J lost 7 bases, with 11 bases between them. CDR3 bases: TGTGCCAGCAGTGAATCGACAGTAGAGAATTCACCCCTCCACTTT. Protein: CASSESTVENSPLHF.

CDR3 region: CASTRAGGGTGLNEQFF. For the CDR3, the DNA is TGCGCCAGCACACGGGCCGGGGGAGGGACGGGACTGAATGAGCAGTTCTTC. The chain uses TRBV5-1 and TRBJ2-1, with 7 bases aligning to TRBD2. CDR1 is SGHRS and CDR2 is YFSETQ in the germline V gene. This CDR3 comprises 17 residues. Trimming removed 6 bases from V and 7 bases from J; junction bases left unmatched: 19.